This is a list of T cell receptor beta chains from one sample in a study of shared clonotypes between healthy human individuals. Profiled with immunoSEQ multiplex PCR; TCRdb holds only in-frame clones, not every one. The sample lists roughly 1.4 million clones, roughly 98.5% occurring once. Sequencing was carried out using naive CD4+ T cells sorted from blood. Every receptor here comes from a man aged 25-40 years in good health. Both conserved end residues are part of each CDR3. The D gene is left open where the match is weak. The listing skips clone size in some rows; elsewhere it reads once, few, many or a size class.

V gene: TRBV18
clone size: few
D gene: .
J gene: TRBJ2-7
CDR3 protein: CASSPGYEQYF
CDR3 DNA: TGTGCCAGCTCACCAGGCTACGAGCAGTACTTC

V gene: TRBV21-1
clone size: .
D gene: .
J gene: TRBJ2-7
CDR3 protein: CASSKDPGDPYEQYF
CDR3 DNA: TGTGCCAGCAGCAAAGACCCAGGGGACCCTTACGAGCAGTACTTC

V gene: TRBV28
clone size: .
D gene: .
J gene: TRBJ1-5
CDR3 protein: CATRQSGNQPQHF
CDR3 DNA: TGTGCCACCAGACAGTCAGGCAATCAGCCCCAGCATTTT

V gene: TRBV11-3
clone size: .
D gene: .
J gene: TRBJ2-1
CDR3 protein: CASSLWWTGGDNEQFF
CDR3 DNA: TGTGCCAGCAGCTTATGGTGGACAGGAGGGGACAATGAGCAGTTCTTC

V gene: TRBV7-8
clone size: .
D gene: TRBD1
J gene: TRBJ1-1
CDR3 protein: CASSAQGAYNTEAFF
CDR3 DNA: TGTGCCAGCAGCGCACAGGGGGCCTACAACACTGAAGCTTTCTTT

V gene: TRBV18
clone size: .
D gene: .
J gene: TRBJ2-3
CDR3 protein: CASSPTTGAADTQYF
CDR3 DNA: TGTGCCAGCTCACCAACAACGGGAGCCGCTGATACGCAGTATTTT

V gene: TRBV27
clone size: .
D gene: .
J gene: TRBJ2-1
CDR3 protein: CASSSTGEKQFF
CDR3 DNA: TGTGCCAGCAGTTCGACTGGGGAGAAGCAGTTCTTC

V gene: TRBV2
clone size: .
D gene: TRBD1
J gene: TRBJ1-2
CDR3 protein: CASSDRGTDLNYGYTF
CDR3 DNA: TGTGCCAGCAGTGATAGGGGGACAGACCTTAACTATGGCTACACCTTC

V gene: TRBV5-1
clone size: .
D gene: TRBD2
J gene: TRBJ2-3
CDR3 protein: CASSPEASGGTDTQYF
CDR3 DNA: TGCGCCAGCAGCCCGGAAGCCAGCGGGGGCACAGATACGCAGTATTTT

V gene: TRBV27
clone size: .
D gene: .
J gene: TRBJ2-7
CDR3 protein: CASSLLDEQYF
CDR3 DNA: TGTGCCAGCAGTTTATTAGACGAGCAGTACTTC

V gene: TRBV7-9
clone size: .
D gene: .
J gene: TRBJ1-2
CDR3 protein: CASSSDRDGYGYTF
CDR3 DNA: TGTGCCAGCAGCTCCGACCGGGACGGCTATGGCTACACCTTC

V gene: TRBV2
clone size: .
D gene: .
J gene: TRBJ2-4
CDR3 protein: CASSETTLAKNIQYF
CDR3 DNA: TGTGCCAGCAGTGAAACGACCCTAGCCAAAAACATTCAGTACTTC

V gene: TRBV9
clone size: .
D gene: .
J gene: TRBJ2-5
CDR3 protein: CASSVGLSEETQYF
CDR3 DNA: TGTGCCAGCAGCGTAGGACTATCTGAGGAGACCCAGTACTTC

V gene: TRBV6-6
clone size: .
D gene: .
J gene: TRBJ2-7
CDR3 protein: CASSYVRGSYEQYF
CDR3 DNA: TGTGCCAGCAGTTACGTACGGGGCTCCTACGAGCAGTACTTC

V gene: TRBV5-1
clone size: .
D gene: TRBD2
J gene: TRBJ2-7
CDR3 protein: CASSLRSGDEQYF
CDR3 DNA: TGCGCCAGCAGCTTACGGAGCGGGGACGAGCAGTACTTC

V gene: TRBV7-9
clone size: .
D gene: .
J gene: TRBJ1-5
CDR3 protein: CASSFEGGQPQHF
CDR3 DNA: TGTGCCAGCAGCTTCGAGGGAGGGCAGCCCCAGCATTTT

V gene: TRBV7-6
clone size: .
D gene: .
J gene: TRBJ2-1
CDR3 protein: CASSLAFRSSGQFF
CDR3 DNA: TGTGCCAGCAGCTTAGCATTTCGGTCCTCGGGGCAGTTCTTC

V gene: TRBV19
clone size: .
D gene: TRBD2
J gene: TRBJ2-1
CDR3 protein: CATRRGGLADNEQFF
CDR3 DNA: TGTGCCACACGCCGTGGGGGACTAGCGGACAATGAGCAGTTCTTC

V gene: TRBV11-3
clone size: .
D gene: TRBD1
J gene: TRBJ2-1
CDR3 protein: CASSLFGTGHTNEQFF
CDR3 DNA: TGTGCCAGCAGCTTATTCGGGACAGGGCACACCAATGAGCAGTTCTTC

V gene: TRBV5-1
clone size: .
D gene: TRBD1
J gene: TRBJ2-5
CDR3 protein: CASSLGPGQAQETQYF
CDR3 DNA: TGCGCCAGCAGCTTGGGCCCGGGACAGGCCCAAGAGACCCAGTACTTC

V gene: TRBV28
clone size: .
D gene: TRBD1
J gene: TRBJ2-6
CDR3 protein: CASSPGTGGTGANVLTF
CDR3 DNA: TGTGCCAGCAGTCCAGGGACAGGGGGTACTGGGGCCAACGTCCTGACTTTC

V gene: TRBV6-6
clone size: .
D gene: .
J gene: TRBJ2-2
CDR3 protein: CASSYSLGNTGELFF
CDR3 DNA: TGTGCCAGCAGTTACTCTTTAGGGAACACCGGGGAGCTGTTTTTT

V gene: TRBV19
clone size: .
D gene: TRBD2
J gene: TRBJ2-1
CDR3 protein: CASSIGRGYNEQFF
CDR3 DNA: TGTGCCAGTAGTATAGGGCGGGGGTACAATGAGCAGTTCTTC

V gene: TRBV4-3
clone size: .
D gene: .
J gene: TRBJ2-1
CDR3 protein: CASSQDGTGSKFF
CDR3 DNA: TGCGCCAGCAGCCAAGATGGCACCGGGAGTAAGTTCTTC

V gene: TRBV2
clone size: .
D gene: TRBD1
J gene: TRBJ1-4
CDR3 protein: CASRGGSYEKLFF
CDR3 DNA: TGTGCCAGCAGAGGGGGCTCTTATGAAAAACTGTTTTTT

V gene: TRBV5-1
clone size: .
D gene: TRBD1
J gene: TRBJ1-1
CDR3 protein: CASSWGQGAGTEAFF
CDR3 DNA: TGCGCCAGCAGCTGGGGACAGGGGGCGGGAACTGAAGCTTTCTTT

V gene: TRBV5-4
clone size: .
D gene: TRBD2
J gene: TRBJ2-2
CDR3 protein: CASSPMGLAGVIRELFF
CDR3 DNA: TGTGCCAGCAGTCCGATGGGACTAGCGGGAGTAATCCGGGAGCTGTTTTTT